The present entry profiles one TCR beta chain with its context. Assay: immunoSEQ multiplex PCR; the TCRdb copy retains only in-frame clones and omits some. The top ten clones hold approximately 4.5% of a sample with about 250,000 clones, approximately 80% of them seen once. This record belongs to a study of blood T cell repertoires in COVID-19. The sample taken for sequencing was peripheral blood. This receptor was obtained from a woman in her 70s with acute or convalescent COVID-19.

The CDR3 loop reads CASSVQGITDTQYF. Written as DNA, the CDR3 is TGTGCCAGCAGTGTACAGGGGATCACAGATACGCAGTATTTT. The rearrangement joins TRBV2 to TRBJ2-3; TRBD1 matches at 7 bases. J gave up 2 bases and V 4 bases, and 3 bases lay outside the gene matches. The CDR3 is 14 amino acids. Germline V gives CDR1 SNHLY, CDR2 FYNNEI.